The 24 T cell receptor beta chains given below trace back to one sample, sequenced in a study of OX40 agonist ivuxolimab in advanced cancers. Assay: immunoSEQ multiplex PCR; the TCRdb copy retains only in-frame clones and omits some. The sample records under 85,000 clones, approximately 79% being singletons. The material sequenced was CD4+ or CD8+ T cells sorted from blood, taken in a trial of the OX40 agonist ivuxolimab. The source is an adult with an advanced solid tumor such as melanoma, head and neck, liver or kidney cancer.

The rearrangement links TRBV9 to TRBJ2-1, with D possibly TRBD2 on 5 matching bases. CDR1 SGDLS and CDR2 YYNGEE come from the germline V gene. The CDR3 has 15 residues. V lost 0 bases, J lost 0 bases, and 7 bases lay in between. CDR3 in DNA: TGTGCCAGCAGCGTAGCGGCGGGCTCCTACAATGAGCAGTTCTTC. Translated: CASSVAAGSYNEQFF.

The rearrangement uses TRBV30 and TRBJ1-2; D uncertain. V shed 3 bases and J shed 6 bases, with 11 bases lying between them. Germline CDR1 is GTSNPN and CDR2 is SVGIG (reference sequence). The CDR3 sequence is 12 residues long. CDR3: CAWRGYNDGYTF. CDR3 nucleotide sequence: TGTGCCTGGAGAGGGTACAACGATGGCTACACCTTC.

The chain is built from TRBV4-3 and TRBJ2-3; TRBD2 aligns across 11 bases. Germline trimming cut 3 bases from V and 5 bases from J; bases unmatched to any gene: 7. CDR3 length: 16 residues. The germline V gene encodes CDR1 LGHNA and CDR2 YSLEER. The CDR3 sequence is CASSQDSGRAVDTQYF. The CDR3 DNA reads as TGCGCCAGCAGCCAGGATAGCGGGAGGGCTGTAGATACGCAGTATTTT.

The V gene is TRBV6-1, the J gene TRBJ1-2, with D possibly matching TRBD1 (5 bases). With 3 bases removed from V and 3 bases from J, the gap between germline ends came to 11 bases. CDR3 length: 14 residues. Germline V gene sequence: CDR1 MNHNS, CDR2 SASEGT. CDR3 protein: CASSERGRDYGYTF. DNA for the CDR3: TGTGCCAGCAGTGAGCGGGGCCGGGACTATGGCTACACCTTC.

The CDR3 sequence is CASSGRGETQYF. As DNA, the CDR3 is TGTGCCAGCAGTGGTAGGGGAGAGACCCAGTACTTC. The chain links TRBV25-1 to TRBJ2-5; weak D call: TRBD1 (5 bases). CDR3 length: 12 amino acids. Germline assignment: CDR1 MGHDK and CDR2 SYGVNS. V was shortened by 4 bases and J by 4 bases, with 7 bases between the two germline ends. Looking up the rest from reference TRBV25-1 and TRBJ2-5 gives the full variable domain: EADIYQTPRYLVIGTGKKITLECSQTMGHDKMYWYQQDPGMELHLIHYSYGVNSTEKGDLSSESTVSRIRTEHFPLTLESARPSHTSQYLCASSGRGETQYFGPGTRLLVL.

This chain links TRBV4-3 with TRBJ1-4; 7 nucleotides line up with TRBD1. The CDR3 length is 16 residues. The ends lost 1 base at V and 4 bases at J; junction bases unmatched: 6. The germline V gene has CDR1 LGHNA and CDR2 YSLEER. Here the CDR3 reads CASSQGQGARNEKLFF. The CDR3 nucleotides are TGCGCCAGCAGCCAAGGACAGGGAGCTCGTAATGAAAAACTGTTTTTT.

The chain combines TRBV27 with TRBJ2-1; the match to TRBD2 covers 9 bases. The CDR3 covers 14 residues. Losses at the gene ends were 7 bases for V and 7 bases for J; bases not matched to a gene: 8. Per germline, CDR1 MNHEY and CDR2 SMNVEV (reference sequence). Here the CDR3 DNA reads TGTGCCAGCACCCGGCGGGGGGGCCGGAATGAGCAGTTCTTC. It codes for CASTRRGGRNEQFF.

The chain uses TRBV5-8 and TRBJ1-5; D remains unclear. The ends were cut back, 2 bases at V and 7 bases at J, with 10 bases in the middle. This CDR3 has 13 residues. The germline CDR1 and CDR2 sequences are SGHTS and YDEGEE. CDR3 DNA: TGTGCCAGCAGCTTAGTCGCCGGCCAGCCCCAGCATTTT. It is translated as CASSLVAGQPQHF. Full variable domain (remainder filled in from reference TRBV5-8 and TRBJ1-5): EAGVTQSPTHLIKTRGQQATLRCSPISGHTSVYWYQQALGLGLQFLLWYDEGEERNRGNFPPRFSGRQFPNYSSELNVNALELEDSALYLCASSLVAGQPQHFGDGTRLSIL.

The chain uses TRBV11-2 and TRBJ2-1; D not certain. The CDR3 consists of 15 residues. V lost 5 bases and J 1 base, leaving 12 bases between the germline ends. Germline values: CDR1 SGHAT, CDR2 FQNNGV. The CDR3 protein is CASSLEPSSYNEQFF. The CDR3 bases are TGTGCCAGCAGCCTTGAACCTAGTTCCTACAATGAGCAGTTCTTC.

This clone was picked up one time. This chain connects TRBV6-1 to TRBJ2-7; D is undetermined. CDR1 and CDR2 (germline): MNHNS, SASEGT. The ends were cut back, 3 bases at V and 10 bases at J, with 13 bases in the middle. The CDR3 sequence is 12 residues long. CDR3 sequence: CASSEFLQTQYF. The CDR3 bases are TGTGCCAGCAGTGAGTTCCTACAGACACAGTACTTC.

This chain joins TRBV10-3 and TRBJ2-7; a weak D match, TRBD1 (6 bases). V was pared by 0 bases and J by 0 bases, with 6 bases between. The CDR3 loop spans 14 amino acids. Germline V gene data show CDR1 as ENHRY and CDR2 as SYGVKD. CDR3: CAISESGASYEQYF. For the CDR3, the DNA is TGTGCCATCAGTGAGTCGGGGGCCTCCTACGAGCAGTACTTC.

The V call is TRBV7-2, the J call TRBJ2-4; D is perhaps TRBD1 (5 bases). Germline CDR1 is SGHTA and CDR2 is FQGNSA. The V gene lost 2 bases and the J gene lost 8 bases, with 10 bases spanning the gap. The CDR3 sequence is 13 residues long. The CDR3 region has the DNA TGTGCCAGCAGCTTACAGGGTTCGGACATTCAGTACTTC. Encoded protein: CASSLQGSDIQYF.

The chain combines TRBV6-4 with TRBJ1-3, with no clear D. V lost 5 bases and J lost 7, with 9 bases in between. The CDR3 contains 12 residues. Germline-derived CDR1 and CDR2 are MRHNA and SNTAGT. CDR3: CASSIRSNTIYF. Written as DNA, the CDR3 is TGTGCCAGCAGTATTCGATCGAACACCATATATTTT.

J is TRBJ1-1 and V is TRBV6-1; D unclear. CDR1 MNHNS and CDR2 SASEGT come from the germline V gene. V was shortened by 6 bases and J by 0 bases, with 2 bases between the two germline ends. The CDR3 is 11 residues long. The CDR3 bases are TGTGCCAGCAGCATGAACACTGAAGCTTTCTTT. Translation gives CASSMNTEAFF.

V is TRBV7-9 and J is TRBJ2-5; a weak D match, TRBD2 (7 bases). This CDR3 comprises 15 residues. Trimming removed 3 bases at V and 1 base at J, with 12 bases between. Germline-derived CDR1 and CDR2 are SEHNR and FQNEAQ (reference sequence). CDR3 nucleotides: TGTGCCAGCAGCTTGGGGGGGGCGACCCAAGAGACCCAGTACTTC. Its translation: CASSLGGATQETQYF.

The V call is TRBV6-6, the J call TRBJ1-1; D unclear. This CDR3 is built from 11 residues. Looked up from germline, CDR1 is MNHNY and CDR2 is SVGAGI (reference sequence). Trimming took off 7 bases at V and 11 bases at J, with 14 bases between the two ends. CDR3 bases: TGTGCCAGCAACCTGGATCGAGTGGCTTTCTTT. Amino acid sequence: CASNLDRVAFF.

In DNA, the CDR3 is TGTGCCAGCAGCCTTGTTCCGGGACAGAACTACGAGCAGTACTTC. Its protein is CASSLVPGQNYEQYF. The chain combines TRBV9 with TRBJ2-7; 7 bases are a match to TRBD1. Germline CDR1 SGDLS, CDR2 YYNGEE. Unmatched junction bases numbered 10, after V lost 4 bases and J lost 3 bases. The length of the CDR3 is 15 residues.

V gene TRBV18 combines with J gene TRBJ2-1; 8 positions agree with TRBD2. The junction had 3 bases not matched to a gene; V was cut back by 0 bases and J by 5 bases. CDR1 and CDR2 from the germline V gene are KGHSH and LQKENI. The CDR3 spans 15 residues. Here the CDR3 reads CASSPPPGGNNEQFF. In DNA form, the CDR3 reads TGTGCCAGCTCACCACCGCCGGGGGGGAACAATGAGCAGTTCTTC.

The rearrangement joins TRBV7-9 to TRBJ1-5; D gene uncertain. Germline loops: CDR1 SEHNR, CDR2 FQNEAQ (reference sequence). The CDR3 covers 12 residues. Trimming left V 5 bases short and J 10 bases short, with 12 bases between. The CDR3 loop reads CASSRTEGPQHF. CDR3 nucleotide sequence: TGTGCCAGCAGCCGCACCGAGGGCCCCCAGCATTTT. Full variable domain (rest looked up from reference TRBV7-9 and TRBJ1-5): DTGVSQNPRHKITKRGQNVTFRCDPISEHNRLYWYRQTLGQGPEFLTYFQNEAQLEKSRLLSDRFSAERPKGSFSTLEIQRTEQGDSAMYLCASSRTEGPQHFGDGTRLSIL.

The chain combines TRBV6-5 with TRBJ2-1; perhaps D is TRBD1 or TRBD2 (5 bases each). The CDR3 loop spans 14 amino acids. The germline CDR1 and CDR2 sequences are MNHEY and SVGAGI. Trimming removed 5 bases at V and 3 bases at J, with 11 bases between. This CDR3 is CASSRSGGYNEQFF. The CDR3 coding sequence is TGTGCCAGCAGTCGTTCTGGGGGCTACAATGAGCAGTTCTTC.

The rearrangement uses TRBV18 and TRBJ1-2; D is ambiguous. Trimming left V 1 base short and J 6 bases short, with 6 bases between. Germline V gives CDR1 KGHSH, CDR2 LQKENI. The CDR3 sequence is 12 residues long. CDR3 sequence: CASSPRADGYTF. The CDR3 coding sequence is TGTGCCAGCTCACCACGGGCGGATGGCTACACCTTC.

The CDR3 loop is CASTGRGAGSYEQYF. The DNA of the CDR3 is TGTGCCAGCACGGGTCGCGGGGCAGGCTCCTACGAGCAGTACTTC. The V and J genes are TRBV6-5 and TRBJ2-7; TRBD2 might be the D (6 bases). CDR3 size: 15 residues. CDR1 and CDR2 from the germline V gene are MNHEY and SVGAGI. V shed 7 bases and J shed 0 bases, with 16 bases lying between them.

The V gene is TRBV19, the J gene TRBJ2-7; 11 bases match TRBD1. Germline V gene lookup returns CDR1 LNHDA and CDR2 SQIVND (reference sequence). With 5 bases clipped from V and 5 bases from J, the junction kept 17 bases outside the gene matches. The CDR3 loop spans 18 amino acids. CDR3 residues: CASSPSDRGQSPGNEQYF. CDR3 nucleotides: TGTGCCAGTAGTCCATCGGACAGGGGGCAGTCCCCGGGTAACGAGCAGTACTTC.

CDR3 loop: CASSYGRGDTQYF. In nucleotides, the CDR3 is TGTGCCAGCAGTTACGGGCGAGGAGATACGCAGTATTTT. The genes are TRBV6-6 and TRBJ2-3; D unclear. CDR3 length equals 13 residues. With 2 bases removed from V and 5 bases from J, the gap between germline ends came to 8 bases. From germline, CDR1 is MNHNY and CDR2 SVGAGI (reference sequence).